Listed here are 8 T cell receptor beta chains from one sample, sequenced in a study of blood T cell repertoires in COVID-19 (TCRdb year 2020). Receptors were amplified or captured by the immunoSEQ multiplex PCR assay. Imported from immuneACCESS, the table was reduced by TCRdb to in-frame sequences with V and J called. These copies leave out some clones; in studies compared against another copy, an unresolved V gene accounts for under half, and the cause of the remainder is not known. This sample holds fewer than 400,000 clones; more than 70% were observed only once. The top ten hold under 3% of the sample. The material sequenced was peripheral blood. Receptors originate from a man aged 30 to 39 with active or convalescent COVID-19.

The chain uses TRBV4-1 and TRBJ2-1; TRBD2 matches at 10 bases. After removal of 0 bases from V and 4 bases from J, the junction contained 6 bases not matched to a gene. The germline gives CDR1 MGHRA, CDR2 YSYEKL. CDR3 length: 17 residues. The CDR3 nucleotides are TGCGCCAGCAGCCAAGAAGGTCTAGCGGGGGCTTACAATGAGCAGTTCTTC. Amino acids: CASSQEGLAGAYNEQFF.

The gene calls are TRBV11-3 and TRBJ2-1; D ambiguous. Trimming pared 3 bases from V and 5 bases from J, leaving 14 bases between. The germline V gene has CDR1 SGHNT and CDR2 YENEEA. This CDR3 comprises 15 residues. This CDR3 is CASSFSGPTNNEQFF. CDR3 bases: TGTGCCAGCAGCTTTTCTGGTCCTACTAACAATGAGCAGTTCTTC.

This chain links TRBV28 with TRBJ2-7; D is unresolved. The CDR3 sequence is 14 residues long. The V and J ends lost 2 bases and 0 bases respectively, with 8 bases between them. Germline V gene data show CDR1 as MDHEN and CDR2 as SYDVKM. CDR3 nucleotides: TGTGCCAGCAGTTTAGTCTCGAGCTCCTACGAGCAGTACTTC. This sequence encodes CASSLVSSSYEQYF.

This chain links TRBV4-1 with TRBJ2-1; D remains unclear. Germline V gene data show CDR1 as MGHRA and CDR2 as YSYEKL. The germline V and J ends were trimmed by 3 bases and 4 bases, with 10 bases remaining between them. The CDR3 consists of 14 residues. In DNA form, the CDR3 reads TGCGCCAGCAGCCACCCCCTAGAGTACAATGAGCAGTTCTTC. Its translation is CASSHPLEYNEQFF.

The chain employs TRBV3-1 (or the pseudogene TRBV3-2) and TRBJ2-3; 7 nucleotides match TRBD1. CDR3 length equals 15 residues. Germline trimming cut 4 bases from V and 3 bases from J; bases unmatched to any gene: 7. Germline CDR1 reads LGHDT; CDR2 reads YNNKEL (reference sequence). CDR3: CASSPWGQQTDTQYF. The CDR3 DNA follows: TGTGCCAGCAGCCCGTGGGGACAGCAAACAGATACGCAGTATTTT.

The rearrangement uses TRBV28 and TRBJ1-5; 8 bases are a match to TRBD1. J gave up 3 bases and V 1 base, and 8 bases lay outside the gene matches. The germline CDR1 and CDR2 sequences are MDHEN and SYDVKM. The CDR3 has 17 residues. The CDR3 is CASSLSRQGRYNQPQHF. As DNA, the CDR3 is TGTGCCAGCAGTTTATCGAGACAGGGGCGCTACAATCAGCCCCAGCATTTT.

The V gene is TRBV7-2, the J gene TRBJ2-1, with a tentative D call TRBD2 (6 bases). Trimming left V 5 bases short and J 8 bases short, with 13 bases between. This CDR3 is 13 amino acids long. Germline V CDR1 and CDR2: SGHTA, FQGNSA. The CDR3 spells CASSLGPGDEQFF. CDR3 sequence (DNA): TGTGCCAGCAGCCTAGGGCCGGGGGATGAGCAGTTCTTC.

The chain joins TRBV7-9 to TRBJ1-5; D is ambiguous. The CDR3 runs to 15 residues. Trimming pared 1 base from V and 5 bases from J, leaving 12 bases between. Germline V CDR1 and CDR2: SEHNR, FQNEAQ (reference sequence). CDR3 sequence (DNA): TGTGCCAGCAGCTTAGGGACGGGGTGGGATCAGCCCCAGCATTTT. As protein: CASSLGTGWDQPQHF.